This TCR beta chain was recorded in a study of a mutant IDH1 vaccine in newly diagnosed glioma. About the research overall: The therapy given earlier, which was standard therapy, consisted of radiotherapy, temozolomide, or both, and most of the patients received both.

Sequenced by immunoSEQ multiplex PCR; TCRdb stores in-frame clones only, minus some. This table holds under 70,000 clones, around 81% found once. Note on this clone: Its cognate antigen is unknown.

The time point was: week 5, during vaccination. The content of each vaccine dose was 300 ug of mutant IDH1 20-mer peptide, and topical imiquimod accompanied it. The receptor's source is a young man with glioma. The source material was PBMCs, sampled from a glioma patient whose treatment included an IDH1 peptide vaccine.

The CDR3 DNA reads as TGCGCCAGCAGCTTGGCGGACACTGGACTAGCAGGAGAGACCCAGTACTTC. It yields the protein CASSLADTGLAGETQYF. The V call is TRBV5-1, the J call TRBJ2-5; 8 bases align to TRBD2. The length of the CDR3 is 17 residues. Looked up from germline, CDR1 is SGHRS and CDR2 is YFSETQ. Trimming took 0 bases from V and 4 from J; bases not matched to a gene: 11.